This is a list of T cell receptor beta chains from one sample in a study of T-cell memory formation after mild COVID-19. TCRdb passed the 5' RACE reads through MiXCR, listing each CDR3 protein once. The table shows 400,000 to 500,000 distinct CDR3 sequences, with roughly 18% occurring only once. Sequencing used PBMCs or a T cell subset sorted from them (not recorded which). These receptors originate from a man younger than 35 who had mild COVID-19 (a few samples of this study predate the infection). Cell type and time point are not known. CDR3s include the opening cysteine and the closing phenylalanine or tryptophan. The D gene is left open where the match is weak. The size of a clone is reported for some rows only, either as once, few or many, or as a class for expanded clones.

size: few; J: TRBJ1-3; D: -; V: TRBV6-5; DNA: TGTGCCAGCAGTTCGTCCACGGGGGGGCGAAACACCATATATTTT; CDR3: CASSSSTGGRNTIYF
size: -; J: TRBJ2-5; D: -; V: TRBV29-1; DNA: TGCAGCCTCTGGGGCTCGGGAGAGACCCAGTACTTC; CDR3: CSLWGSGETQYF
size: few; J: TRBJ1-2; D: -; V: TRBV20-1; DNA: TGCAGTGCTAGTGAAGCAGGGATCCTCTATGGCTACACCTTC; CDR3: CSASEAGILYGYTF
size: -; J: TRBJ1-4; D: -; V: TRBV4-1; DNA: TGCGCCAGCAGCCAACGGGTATTACCAGGTGAAAAACTGTTTTTT; CDR3: CASSQRVLPGEKLFF
size: -; J: TRBJ2-6; D: -; V: TRBV7-3; DNA: TGTGCCAGCAGCCCTGCACCCCGTTCTGGGGCCAACGTCCTGACTTTC; CDR3: CASSPAPRSGANVLTF
size: -; J: TRBJ2-5; D: -; V: TRBV4-3; DNA: TGCGCCAGCAGCCACGTAACTGAGACCCAGTACTTC; CDR3: CASSHVTETQYF
size: -; J: TRBJ1-1; D: -; V: TRBV30; DNA: TGTGCCTGGAGGTCTGTGGGTTCTGAAGCTTTCTTT; CDR3: CAWRSVGSEAFF
size: -; J: TRBJ1-1; D: TRBD1; V: TRBV7-6; DNA: TGTGCCAGCAGCTCAAGGACAGGGGCTCCAGCTTTCTTT; CDR3: CASSSRTGAPAFF
size: few; J: TRBJ1-5; D: -; V: TRBV28; DNA: TGTGCCAGCAGTTCCTCGGGTCTCAATCAGCCCCAGCATTTT; CDR3: CASSSSGLNQPQHF
size: -; J: TRBJ2-1; D: TRBD2; V: TRBV4-3; DNA: TGCGCCAGCAGCCAAGATCACGCGGGGGGGGCCTCCTACAATGAGCAGTTCTTC; CDR3: CASSQDHAGGASYNEQFF
size: few; J: TRBJ2-3; D: -; V: TRBV5-1; DNA: TGCGCCAGCAGCTTAGGGTACTCAGATACGCAGTATTTT; CDR3: CASSLGYSDTQYF
size: few; J: TRBJ1-1; D: -; V: TRBV7-2; DNA: TGTGCCAGCAGCTTTAGTGATGAAGCTTTCTTT; CDR3: CASSFSDEAFF
size: -; J: TRBJ2-3; D: -; V: TRBV12-3/TRBV12-4; DNA: TGTGCCAGCAGACCTCTAGGGACTAGCACAGATACGCAGTATTTT; CDR3: CASRPLGTSTDTQYF
size: few; J: TRBJ2-3; D: TRBD1; V: TRBV20-1; DNA: TGCAGTGCTAGAGACAGGGGGTTCTCAGATACGCAGTATTTT; CDR3: CSARDRGFSDTQYF
size: -; J: TRBJ2-5; D: -; V: TRBV20-1; DNA: TGCAGTGCTAGGGATGGATCCGAAGAGACCCAGTACTTC; CDR3: CSARDGSEETQYF
size: -; J: TRBJ2-3; D: -; V: TRBV10-3; DNA: TGTGCCATCAGTGAGCCGGCGGATACGCAGTATTTT; CDR3: CAISEPADTQYF
size: -; J: TRBJ1-2; D: -; V: TRBV3-2; DNA: TGTGCCAGCAGCGGCCGGGACAGGGGATATGGCTACACCTTC; CDR3: CASSGRDRGYGYTF
size: few; J: TRBJ2-1; D: TRBD2; V: TRBV5-4; DNA: TGTGCCAGCAGCTTGCAAGCGGGGGGCATGAACAATGAGCAGTTCTTC; CDR3: CASSLQAGGMNNEQFF
size: -; J: TRBJ2-7; D: -; V: TRBV3-1; DNA: TGTGCCAGCAGCCACGGCGGGCTGAACGAGCAGTACTTC; CDR3: CASSHGGLNEQYF
size: -; J: TRBJ2-5; D: TRBD1; V: TRBV7-9; DNA: TGTGCCAGCAGCTACCGGGACAGGGGGTTTGAGACCCAGTACTTC; CDR3: CASSYRDRGFETQYF
size: few; J: TRBJ2-4; D: -; V: TRBV10-3; DNA: TGTGCCATCAGTGAGGGCAGATACATAGCCAAAAACATTCAGTACTTC; CDR3: CAISEGRYIAKNIQYF
size: -; J: TRBJ2-7; D: -; V: TRBV5-6; DNA: TGTGCCAGCAGCTCTGATTTGGACGAGCAGTACTTC; CDR3: CASSSDLDEQYF
size: -; J: TRBJ2-1; D: -; V: TRBV7-2; DNA: TGTGCCAGCAGCTTTTCCCGAAGGGGTCGAGAGCAGTTCTTC; CDR3: CASSFSRRGREQFF
size: -; J: TRBJ2-5; D: TRBD2; V: TRBV9; DNA: TGTGCCAGCAGCGTAGGAATTAGCGGGGGCCTTAGCGAGACCCAGTACTTC; CDR3: CASSVGISGGLSETQYF
size: -; J: TRBJ1-2; D: -; V: TRBV27; DNA: TGTGCCAGCAGTTCCGGGACGGGAATCTATGGCTACACCTTC; CDR3: CASSSGTGIYGYTF
size: few; J: TRBJ1-3; D: -; V: TRBV7-9; DNA: TGTGCCAGCAGCTTTATAATCCCTGGAAACACCATATATTTT; CDR3: CASSFIIPGNTIYF
size: -; J: TRBJ2-5; D: -; V: TRBV4-1; DNA: TGCGCCAGCAGGCGACAGACGTACCAAGAGACCCAGTACTTC; CDR3: CASRRQTYQETQYF
size: -; J: TRBJ1-2; D: TRBD1; V: TRBV7-2; DNA: TGTGCCAGCAGACCAGGGGGCGCCTATGGCTACACCTTC; CDR3: CASRPGGAYGYTF
size: -; J: TRBJ2-6; D: -; V: TRBV6-2/TRBV6-3; DNA: TGTGCCAGCAGTTACACTAGGTTCCTCCTCTCTGGGGCCAACGTCCTGACTTTC; CDR3: CASSYTRFLLSGANVLTF
size: few; J: TRBJ2-3; D: -; V: TRBV19; DNA: TGTGCCAGTAGTGTGCGACTTGCGGGCGCAGATACGCAGTATTTT; CDR3: CASSVRLAGADTQYF
size: -; J: TRBJ1-4; D: TRBD1; V: TRBV4-2; DNA: TGTGCCAGCAGCTTCAGCGACAGGGACTCCACTAATGAAAAACTGTTTTTT; CDR3: CASSFSDRDSTNEKLFF
size: -; J: TRBJ1-4; D: TRBD1; V: TRBV5-6; DNA: TGTGCCAGCAGCTCACCCGGGACAGGGTCTGAAAAACTGTTTTTT; CDR3: CASSSPGTGSEKLFF
size: -; J: TRBJ2-5; D: TRBD1; V: TRBV4-1; DNA: TGCGCCAGCAGCCATGCTAGGACAGGGGACGAGACCCAGTACTTC; CDR3: CASSHARTGDETQYF
size: -; J: TRBJ2-7; D: TRBD1; V: TRBV4-2; DNA: TGTGCCAGCAGCCAGCCGGGGACAGGGGCCTCCTACGAGCAGTACTTC; CDR3: CASSQPGTGASYEQYF
size: -; J: TRBJ1-5; D: -; V: TRBV5-6; DNA: TGTGCCAGCAGCCCTCATCAGCCCCAGCATTTT; CDR3: CASSPHQPQHF
size: few; J: TRBJ2-7; D: -; V: TRBV13; DNA: TGTGCCAGCAGCCCTCAAGCGGATTCCTACGAGCAGTACTTC; CDR3: CASSPQADSYEQYF
size: few; J: TRBJ1-1; D: -; V: TRBV6-5; DNA: TGTGCCAGCAGTTACCGGGGGTACACTGAAGCTTTCTTT; CDR3: CASSYRGYTEAFF
size: -; J: TRBJ1-2; D: -; V: TRBV7-2; DNA: TGTGCCAGCAGCTTAGGTCCGGGGGCGGGGTATGGCTACACCTTC; CDR3: CASSLGPGAGYGYTF
size: -; J: TRBJ2-7; D: -; V: TRBV5-6; DNA: TGTGCCAGCAGCCCCCGCTTGGGATTCTACGAGCAGTACTTC; CDR3: CASSPRLGFYEQYF
size: -; J: TRBJ2-5; D: -; V: TRBV5-4; DNA: TGTGCCAGCAGCTTTCCGGGGGAGAAGACCCAGTACTTC; CDR3: CASSFPGEKTQYF
size: many; J: TRBJ2-1; D: -; V: TRBV5-1; DNA: TGCGCCAGCAGGTATTACCCAGGCGAGCAGTTCTTC; CDR3: CASRYYPGEQFF
size: few; J: TRBJ2-2; D: TRBD1; V: TRBV6-5; DNA: TGTGCCAGCAGTTACCGGGGGACAGGGGGCGGGGAGCTGTTTTTT; CDR3: CASSYRGTGGGELFF
size: -; J: TRBJ2-7; D: -; V: TRBV4-3; DNA: TGCGCCAGCAGCTTACAGGACAAGGGGCTCTACGAGCAGTACTTC; CDR3: CASSLQDKGLYEQYF
size: -; J: TRBJ1-2; D: TRBD1; V: TRBV18; DNA: TGTGCCAGCTCACCGGACAGGGTCTACACCTTC; CDR3: CASSPDRVYTF
size: few; J: TRBJ1-1; D: TRBD1; V: TRBV7-9; DNA: TGTGCCAGCAGCTCACAGGGGCAAAAGGAAGAAGCTTTCTTT; CDR3: CASSSQGQKEEAFF
size: many; J: TRBJ2-5; D: -; V: TRBV12-3/TRBV12-4; DNA: TGTGCCAGCAGTTTAAGGGGGGGGCTGGAGACCCAGTACTTC; CDR3: CASSLRGGLETQYF
size: -; J: TRBJ2-3; D: -; V: TRBV21-1; DNA: TGTGCCAGCAGCAATCCCCTGGCGGGGGGCATGAGCACAGATACGCAGTATTTT; CDR3: CASSNPLAGGMSTDTQYF
size: -; J: TRBJ2-1; D: -; V: TRBV6-2/TRBV6-3; DNA: TGTGCCAGCAGTTACTCGAGGGCAACGGACAATGAGCAGTTCTTC; CDR3: CASSYSRATDNEQFF
size: few; J: TRBJ2-5; D: TRBD2; V: TRBV7-6; DNA: TGTGCCAGCAGCCGGGGACTAGCGGGGTCTGAGACCCAGTACTTC; CDR3: CASSRGLAGSETQYF